Each of the 22 T cell receptor beta chains below was sequenced from the same sample in a study of CD8 T cells in ankylosing spondylitis. TCRdb re-derived calls from the 5' RACE reads in MiXCR, one entry per CDR3 protein. The sample yields 200,000 to 300,000 distinct CDR3 sequences, about 11% seen once. Source material: blood, either unsorted or a sorted T cell fraction (not recorded which). These receptors were collected from a male donor with ankylosing spondylitis or in good health (not recorded which).

This clonotype came up many times. This sequence joins TRBV7-9 and TRBJ1-1; no definite D call. The CDR3 length is 11 residues. Trimming pared 5 bases from V and 8 bases from J, leaving 9 bases between. The V gene's germline CDR1 is SEHNR and CDR2 FQNEAQ (reference sequence). CDR3 DNA sequence: TGTGCCAGCAGCACCTCCGCGGAAGCTTTCTTT. As protein: CASSTSAEAFF.

The chain carries TRBV3-1 and TRBJ1-4, with D uncertain. CDR3 length equals 16 residues. The ends were cut back, 3 bases at V and 7 bases at J, with 18 bases in the middle. Per the germline V gene, CDR1 is LGHDT and CDR2 is YNNKEL (reference sequence). CDR3 amino acids: CASSQAVGGGGEKLFF. CDR3 DNA sequence: TGTGCCAGCAGCCAGGCGGTGGGCGGTGGAGGTGAAAAACTGTTTTTT. The full variable domain, its missing parts supplied by reference TRBV3-1 and TRBJ1-4, is DTAVSQTPKYLVTQMGNDKSIKCEQNLGHDTMYWYKQDSKKFLKIMFSYNNKELIINETVPNRFSPKSPDKAHLNLHINSLELGDSAVYFCASSQAVGGGGEKLFFGSGTQLSVL.

This clonotype was seen many times. V gene TRBV3-1 combines with J gene TRBJ2-3, with 11 bases fitting TRBD2. V dropped 0 bases and J dropped 7; count of bases not matched to a gene: 6. Germline V lookup: CDR1 LGHDT, CDR2 YNNKEL (reference sequence). The CDR3 loop spans 16 amino acids. This CDR3 is CASSQDIGTSGHTQYF. The CDR3 DNA reads TGTGCCAGCAGCCAAGATATTGGGACTAGCGGACATACGCAGTATTTT.

At least ten counts were recorded for this clonotype. This chain links TRBV6-1 with TRBJ2-5; D uncertain. V was cut by 2 bases and J by 2 bases, with 12 bases left in between. CDR3 length equals 15 residues. Germline lookup yields CDR1 MNHNS and CDR2 SASEGT. CDR3 in DNA: TGTGCCAGCAGTGAATATCCGACACTTCAAGAGACCCAGTACTTC. This codes for CASSEYPTLQETQYF.

This rearrangement joins TRBV5-1 to TRBJ2-2; D may match TRBD1 or TRBD2 (5 bases each). The CDR3 is 14 amino acids. In germline, CDR1 is SGHRS, CDR2 YFSETQ. Between the trimmed V and J ends, which lost 4 bases and 4 bases, there was a span of 11 bases. In DNA, the CDR3 is TGCGCCAGCAGCGCCCGGGGCGGCACCGGGGAGCTGTTTTTT. This gives the protein CASSARGGTGELFF.

This clonotype was seen repeatedly, ten times or more. The J gene is TRBJ2-1, the V gene TRBV6-1, with 10 bases identical to TRBD2. Germline CDR1 MNHNS, CDR2 SASEGT. The CDR3 totals 19 residues. J lost 0 bases, V lost 1 base, and 9 bases had no gene match. In DNA, the CDR3 is TGTGCCAGCAGTGAAGGGTCTAGCGGGGGCTACCTCTCCTACAATGAGCAGTTCTTC. Amino acid sequence: CASSEGSSGGYLSYNEQFF.

This clonotype was counted ten times or more. The chain is built from TRBV20-1 and TRBJ2-7; D not certain. The CDR3 totals 13 residues. V lost 1 base and J 4 bases, leaving 11 bases between the germline ends. Germline lookup yields CDR1 DFQATT and CDR2 SNEGSKA (reference sequence). CDR3 DNA: TGCAGTGCTAGAGGTCCTAATGGATACGAGCAGTACTTC. Translation: CSARGPNGYEQYF.

This clonotype occurred a few times. The chain uses TRBV20-1 and TRBJ1-2; the D is unclear. There are 14 residues in the CDR3. Trimming cost V 0 bases and J 1 base, with 9 bases left between them. Germline assignment: CDR1 DFQATT and CDR2 SNEGSKA (reference sequence). The chain's CDR3 is CSARDSVLNYGYTF. The CDR3 nucleotides read TGCAGTGCTAGAGATTCCGTCCTTAACTATGGCTACACCTTC.

The genes are TRBV7-8 and TRBJ2-2; TRBD2 aligns across 11 bases. Germline trimming cut 1 base from V and 1 base from J; bases unmatched to any gene: 5. CDR1 and CDR2 (germline): SGHVS, FQNEAQ. This CDR3 is built from 18 residues. CDR3 in amino acids: CASSLGRTSGGNTGELFF. In nucleotides, the CDR3 is TGTGCCAGCAGCTTAGGCCGAACTAGCGGGGGGAACACCGGGGAGCTGTTTTTT.

This clonotype has only a few counts. This chain links TRBV3-1 with TRBJ2-1; D is unresolved. CDR1 LGHDT and CDR2 YNNKEL come from the germline V gene (reference sequence). The CDR3 runs 12 residues. V was cut by 4 bases and J by 9 bases, with 10 bases left in between. CDR3 coding DNA: TGTGCCAGCAGCCTGAGCAAGGGTGAGCAGTTCTTC. Amino acids: CASSLSKGEQFF.

This clonotype appeared many times. The chain uses TRBV12-3 or TRBV12-4 and TRBJ2-5; D is ambiguous. V was clipped by 3 bases and J by 5 bases, with 4 bases between them. CDR3 length: 11 residues. The CDR3 sequence is CASSLVETQYF. CDR3 nucleotides: TGTGCCAGCAGTTTGGTGGAGACCCAGTACTTC.

This clonotype was recorded many times. The J gene is TRBJ2-2, the V gene TRBV20-1, with a tentative D call TRBD2 (6 bases). Germline lookup yields CDR1 DFQATT and CDR2 SNEGSKA (reference sequence). The V gene lost 5 bases and the J gene lost 2 bases, with 12 bases spanning the gap. CDR3 length equals 14 residues. CDR3 bases: TGCAGTGCTGACCCGGGACTCAACACCGGGGAGCTGTTTTTT. Protein sequence: CSADPGLNTGELFF.

Ten or more counts support this clonotype. V gene TRBV7-2 combines with J gene TRBJ2-3; D is undetermined. The germline V gene encodes CDR1 SGHTA and CDR2 FQGNSA. The CDR3 length is 12 residues. V lost 6 bases to trimming and J lost 6 bases, with 10 bases between them. The CDR3 reads CASSYPVDTQYF. The CDR3 coding sequence is TGTGCCAGCAGTTATCCGGTGGATACGCAGTATTTT.

This clonotype showed up many times. The chain couples TRBV7-7 to TRBJ2-5; 8 bases fit TRBD1. Per the germline V gene, CDR1 is SSHAT and CDR2 is FNYEAQ (reference sequence). The junction had 3 bases not matched to a gene; V was cut back by 5 bases and J by 7 bases. The CDR3 runs to 12 residues. The CDR3 bases are TGTGCCAGCAGCCCACAGGGGGGGACCCAGTACTTC. It codes for CASSPQGGTQYF.

This clonotype occurred many times. This sequence joins TRBV5-1 and TRBJ2-5; D may match TRBD1 or TRBD2 (5 bases each). Trimming pared 6 bases from V and 1 base from J, leaving 16 bases between. The germline V gene has CDR1 SGHRS and CDR2 YFSETQ. This CDR3 region has 15 residues. CDR3 sequence reads: CASTIGGMTQETQYF. The CDR3 DNA follows: TGCGCCAGCACTATTGGGGGAATGACCCAAGAGACCCAGTACTTC.

J is TRBJ2-7 and V is TRBV12-3 or TRBV12-4; tentative D call: TRBD2 (7 bases). V lost 5 bases and J 0 bases, leaving 17 bases between the germline ends. The CDR3 runs to 16 residues. The CDR3 sequence is CASSPGGGRYSYEQYF. CDR3 nucleotide sequence: TGTGCCAGCAGTCCCGGCGGGGGCAGGTACTCCTACGAGCAGTACTTC.

This clonotype was recorded many times. This chain uses TRBV3-1 with TRBJ1-2, with D possibly matching TRBD1 (5 bases). Trimming took off 4 bases at V and 7 bases at J, with 13 bases between the two ends. The CDR3 has 13 residues. Germline V gives CDR1 LGHDT, CDR2 YNNKEL (reference sequence). The CDR3 region has the DNA TGTGCCAGCAGCCTTGAGCGGGGCTCTGGCTACACCTTC. It encodes CASSLERGSGYTF. Combining the CDR3 with reference TRBV3-1 and TRBJ1-2 gives the whole variable domain DTAVSQTPKYLVTQMGNDKSIKCEQNLGHDTMYWYKQDSKKFLKIMFSYNNKELIINETVPNRFSPKSPDKAHLNLHINSLELGDSAVYFCASSLERGSGYTFGSGTRLTVV.

This clonotype was observed at least ten times. This CDR3 reads CASSMWEGGNEQFF. The CDR3 DNA sequence: TGTGCCAGTAGTATGTGGGAAGGGGGGAATGAGCAGTTCTTC. V and J are TRBV19 and TRBJ2-1; TRBD1 or TRBD2 may be the D gene (6 bases each). CDR1 and CDR2 from the germline V gene are LNHDA and SQIVND (reference sequence). Trimming removed 3 bases from V and 7 bases from J, with 13 bases in between. The CDR3 is 14 residues long.

In its sample, this clonotype was seen many times. The chain joins TRBV20-1 to TRBJ2-1; D may be TRBD2 (6 bases). Trimming took off 0 bases at V and 3 bases at J, with 12 bases between the two ends. CDR3 length: 15 residues. The V gene's germline CDR1 is DFQATT and CDR2 SNEGSKA (reference sequence). For the CDR3, the DNA is TGCAGTGCTAGAGAGGGGCTAGCGTACTACAATGAGCAGTTCTTC. Protein sequence: CSAREGLAYYNEQFF.

This clonotype was seen repeatedly, ten times or more. This rearrangement joins TRBV14 to TRBJ2-7, with a tentative D call TRBD1 (6 bases). The ends were cut back, 2 bases at V and 3 bases at J, with 14 bases in the middle. Germline assignment: CDR1 SGHDN and CDR2 FVKESK. The CDR3 has 15 amino acids. In DNA form, the CDR3 reads TGTGCCAGCAGCCAAAATTCCAGGGGAAGCTACGAGCAGTACTTC. It codes for CASSQNSRGSYEQYF.

Many counts were recorded for this clonotype. The chain joins TRBV10-3 to TRBJ1-2, with D hard to call. Germline V CDR1 and CDR2: ENHRY, SYGVKD. Between the trimmed V and J ends, which lost 4 bases and 1 base, there was a span of 7 bases. This CDR3 region has 13 residues. The CDR3 here is CAISVDGNYGYTF. In DNA, the CDR3 is TGTGCCATCAGTGTTGATGGTAACTATGGCTACACCTTC.

This clonotype came up a few times. The chain links TRBV30 to TRBJ1-3, with 7 bases fitting TRBD1. Germline-derived CDR1 and CDR2 are GTSNPN and SVGIG (reference sequence). V was pared by 4 bases and J by 6 bases, with 9 bases of the junction left unmatched. This CDR3 contains 14 residues. The CDR3 sequence is CAWKRDSALNTIYF. In DNA form, the CDR3 reads TGTGCCTGGAAACGGGACAGCGCCTTAAACACCATATATTTT.